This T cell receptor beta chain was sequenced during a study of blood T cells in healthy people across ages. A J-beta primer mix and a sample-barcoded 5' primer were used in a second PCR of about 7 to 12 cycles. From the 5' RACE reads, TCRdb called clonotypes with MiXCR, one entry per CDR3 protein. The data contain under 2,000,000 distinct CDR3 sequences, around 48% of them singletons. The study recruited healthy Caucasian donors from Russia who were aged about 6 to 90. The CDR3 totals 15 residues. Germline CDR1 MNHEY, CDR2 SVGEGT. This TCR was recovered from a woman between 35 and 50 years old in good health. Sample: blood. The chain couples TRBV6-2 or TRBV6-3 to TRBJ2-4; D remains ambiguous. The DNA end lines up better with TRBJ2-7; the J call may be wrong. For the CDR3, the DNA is TGTGCCAGCAGTTACTCAATAACCAACCCCTACGAGCAGTACTTC. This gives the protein CASSYSITNPYEQYF.